There are a few counts of the clone carrying this T cell receptor beta chain. Antigen specificity is unknown. cDNA molecules, individually, were tagged with unique molecular identifiers. TCRdb passed the 5' RACE reads through MiXCR, listing each CDR3 protein once. The sample shows just under 65,000 distinct CDR3 sequences, about 11% of them seen only once. This CDR3 is built from 14 residues. Germline V gene sequence: CDR1 SQVTM, CDR2 ANQGSEA. V gave up 0 bases and J gave up 12 bases, with 20 bases separating them. The record originates from a study of early T cells in non-severe SARS-CoV-2 infection. About the research overall: Sequencing of bulk RNA from unsorted whole blood was done, without chain pairing.

General study results and limits: VDJdb matching, biased toward anti-spike CD8 responses, missed private and CD4 specificities.

The origin of this receptor is an adult who was a healthcare worker with PCR-confirmed SARS-CoV-2 infection or an uninfected control (not recorded which). Sample: whole blood, taken at baseline. The genes are TRBV29-1 and TRBJ1-1, with D perhaps matching TRBD1 (6 bases). The CDR3 region is CSVEEPMQGLKTFF. The CDR3 region has the DNA TGCAGCGTTGAAGAACCCATGCAGGGGCTAAAGACTTTCTTT.